These 3 T cell receptor beta chains share one sample of origin, sequenced in a study of T cells expressing NK-cell markers. Each CDR3 protein gets one entry in TCRdb, which reprocessed the 5' RACE reads and gives no DNA. The table lists around 470,000 distinct CDR3 sequences. What was sequenced was blood T cells: a sorted CD56 or NKG2C T cell subset, CD4+ or CD8+ T cells, or bulk PBMC T cells (not recorded which). These receptor sequences come from a woman aged 50 to 60 in good health.

This chain connects TRBV10-1 to TRBJ1-5; without DNA, the TCRdb call of TRBD1 cannot be checked. Per germline, CDR1 WNHNN and CDR2 SYGVQD (reference sequence). This CDR3 region has 14 residues. The CDR3 sequence is CASSPGGRGQPQHF.

The J gene is TRBJ2-5, the V gene TRBV4-1; TCRdb selects TRBD2, and the lack of DNA leaves this call unchecked. CDR1 MGHRA and CDR2 YSYEKL come from the germline V gene. CDR3 length: 16 residues. The CDR3 protein is CASSQDGRREGETQYF.

The chain combines TRBV7-7 with TRBJ2-1; TCRdb indicates TRBD1, and absent DNA this call remains unverified. The CDR3 totals 13 residues. Germline values: CDR1 SSHAT, CDR2 FNYEAQ (reference sequence). CDR3 region: CASSRGRYNEQFF.